Listed here are 32 T cell receptor beta chains from one sample, sequenced in a study of T-cell reconstitution after alpha-beta-depleted transplantation in children. Researchers prepared the TCRbeta library using unique molecular identifiers, the study reports. TCRdb re-called the PCR reads through MiXCR, storing one row per CDR3 protein. The top ten clones hold over 25% of a sample with about 980,000 distinct CDR3 sequences, around 30% of them seen once. The sample here was PBMCs, mostly from graft donor cells, taken 360 days after TCRalphabeta/CD19-depleted stem cell transplant. These receptors all stem from a boy younger than two who had a stem cell transplant for SCID, so the T cells may come from the graft donor.

This clonotype was detected only a few times. This sequence joins TRBV7-2 and TRBJ2-7; D is perhaps TRBD1 (5 bases). This CDR3 is 13 amino acids long. The V gene's germline CDR1 is SGHTA and CDR2 FQGNSA. With 5 bases removed from V and 4 bases from J, the gap between germline ends came to 12 bases. The CDR3 sequence: CASSLTQGYEQYF. For the CDR3, the DNA is TGTGCCAGCAGCCTTACTCAGGGTTACGAGCAGTACTTC.

The chain has TRBV12-3 or TRBV12-4 and TRBJ2-5; 15 positions agree with TRBD2. J was trimmed by 4 bases and V by 6 bases; bases with no gene match: 6. The CDR3 runs to 16 residues. CDR3 nucleotides: TGTGCCAGCAGACCCGGACTAGCGGGGGGGCCAGAGACCCAGTACTTC. As protein: CASRPGLAGGPETQYF.

The chain combines TRBV29-1 with TRBJ2-3, with 7 bases lining up with TRBD1. Unmatched junction bases numbered 11, after V lost 7 bases and J lost 1 base. CDR1 SQVTM and CDR2 ANQGSEA come from the germline V gene. There are 15 residues in the CDR3. CDR3 DNA: TGCAGCGCGGTGACAGGGACGGCCGGCACAGATACGCAGTATTTT. Its translation is CSAVTGTAGTDTQYF.

The rearrangement joins TRBV3-1 to TRBJ2-5; D call uncertain. V was cut by 4 bases and J by 0 bases, with 21 bases left in between. Germline loops: CDR1 LGHDT, CDR2 YNNKEL (reference sequence). CDR3 length: 18 residues. The CDR3 region has the DNA TGTGCCAGCAGCCTCACCCGGACGACATCTGATCACCAAGAGACCCAGTACTTC. Its protein is CASSLTRTTSDHQETQYF.

A word on this clonotype: A read error may account for a junction end that differs from germline. As DNA, the CDR3 is TGTGCCAGCACCTTATGGGGGGGGGCGAGCAATGAGCAGTTCTTC. It codes for CASTLWGGASNEQFF. The chain employs TRBV11-2 and TRBJ2-1, with a tentative D call TRBD2 (7 bases). This CDR3 contains 15 residues. Germline V gene sequence: CDR1 SGHAT, CDR2 FQNNGV.

The gene calls are TRBV7-7 and TRBJ2-1; TRBD2 aligns across 7 bases. This CDR3 has 16 amino acids. J lost 0 bases, V lost 5 bases, and 7 bases had no gene match. CDR1 is SSHAT, CDR2 FNYEAQ, per germline (reference sequence). The CDR3 loop is CASSIGGGSSYNEQFF. In DNA form, the CDR3 reads TGTGCCAGCAGCATAGGCGGGGGAAGCTCCTACAATGAGCAGTTCTTC.

This chain joins TRBV11-1 and TRBJ2-3, with D tentatively TRBD2 (6 bases). The CDR3 runs 18 residues. V was pared by 3 bases and J by 0 bases, with 19 bases between. CDR1 is SGHAT and CDR2 is FQDESV in the germline V gene (reference sequence). The CDR3 here is CASSFRGGTIISTDTQYF. CDR3 coding DNA: TGTGCCAGCAGCTTCCGAGGAGGGACGATTATTAGCACAGATACGCAGTATTTT.

There are a few counts of this clonotype. V is TRBV5-1 and J is TRBJ2-1, with a weak D call TRBD1 (6 bases). Germline-derived CDR1 and CDR2 are SGHRS and YFSETQ. V was trimmed by 0 bases and J by 5 bases, leaving 12 bases between them. The CDR3 sequence is 15 residues long. CDR3 protein: CASSLEGTTNNEQFF. The CDR3 bases are TGCGCCAGCAGCTTGGAAGGGACAACTAACAATGAGCAGTTCTTC.

This sequence joins TRBV5-1 and TRBJ2-3; possible D gene TRBD2, 6 bases. In germline, CDR1 is SGHRS, CDR2 YFSETQ. The CDR3 loop spans 16 amino acids. Trimming stripped 3 bases from V and 2 bases from J, with 16 bases between. The CDR3 bases are TGCGCCAGCAGCTGGGGCCCTAGCGCCTCCACAGATACGCAGTATTTT. It specifies CASSWGPSASTDTQYF. Drawing the rest from reference TRBV5-1 and TRBJ2-3, the complete variable domain is KAGVTQTPRYLIKTRGQQVTLSCSPISGHRSVSWYQQTPGQGLQFLFEYFSETQRNKGNFPGRFSGRQFSNSRSEMNVSTLELGDSALYLCASSWGPSASTDTQYFGPGTRLTVL.

The rearrangement joins TRBV18 to TRBJ2-7; 11 bases match TRBD1. Losses at the gene ends were 10 bases for V and 13 bases for J; bases not matched to a gene: 12. The CDR3 spans 12 residues. Looked up from germline, CDR1 is KGHSH and CDR2 is LQKENI. CDR3 DNA: TGTGCCACCACCTCCGGACAGGGGGCAAATTACTTC. Translating it yields CATTSGQGANYF.

This clonotype showed up just a few times. The V call is TRBV15, the J call TRBJ1-1; no clear D. The CDR3 totals 15 residues. Germline CDR1 and CDR2: LNHNV and YYDKDF (reference sequence). V was cut by 5 bases and J by 1 base, with 14 bases left in between. The CDR3 DNA follows: TGTGCCACCAGCCCCCTTCGGACGGCGAACACTGAAGCTTTCTTT. It translates to CATSPLRTANTEAFF.

The chain combines TRBV9 with TRBJ2-2, with D possibly being TRBD2 (6 bases). V lost 7 bases and J 4 bases, leaving 14 bases between the germline ends. Germline V gene sequence: CDR1 SGDLS, CDR2 YYNGEE. The CDR3 is made up of 14 amino acids. DNA for the CDR3: TGTGCCAGCCGCGGCGGGACCTCCACCGGGGAGCTGTTTTTT. Translated: CASRGGTSTGELFF.

A few counts support this clonotype. CDR3 DNA sequence: TGTGCCAGCAGCGAGGGGAACTCCTACGAGCAGTACTTC. It codes for CASSEGNSYEQYF. This sequence joins TRBV12-3 or TRBV12-4 and TRBJ2-7; D is perhaps TRBD1 or TRBD2 (5 bases each). The CDR3 is 13 amino acids. V gave up 6 bases and J gave up 0 bases, with 9 bases separating them.

The chain uses TRBV9 and TRBJ2-1; tentative D call: TRBD2 (5 bases). The V end lost 4 bases, the J end lost 10 bases, and 30 bases lay between the germline ends. The CDR3 loop spans 18 amino acids. Germline values: CDR1 SGDLS, CDR2 YYNGEE. The CDR3 loop is CASSPLGLRGPTMGEQFF. CDR3 bases: TGTGCCAGCAGCCCCTTAGGACTCAGAGGGCCGACCATGGGGGAGCAGTTCTTC.

The chain links TRBV20-1 to TRBJ2-7; 9 positions agree with TRBD2. Germline V CDR1 and CDR2: DFQATT, SNEGSKA (reference sequence). V shed 5 bases and J 3 bases; nucleotides not matched to a gene: 14. The CDR3 covers 16 residues. The CDR3 sequence: CSASIQSGGLLYEQYF. The CDR3 DNA reads TGCAGTGCTTCAATTCAAAGCGGGGGGCTCCTCTACGAGCAGTACTTC.

The chain recombines TRBV4-1 with TRBJ1-5; D gene uncertain. Germline loops: CDR1 MGHRA, CDR2 YSYEKL. The CDR3 is 14 amino acids. V lost 1 base and J 3 bases, leaving 7 bases between the germline ends. DNA for the CDR3: TGCGCCAGCAGCCAAGTAGAAGTCAATCAGCCCCAGCATTTT. Amino acid sequence: CASSQVEVNQPQHF.

The J gene is TRBJ2-2, the V gene TRBV9; D ambiguous. CDR1 and CDR2 from the germline V gene are SGDLS and YYNGEE. CDR3 length: 17 amino acids. Trimming cost V 2 bases and J 5 bases, with 19 bases left between them. The CDR3 loop is CASSVSTGSQGTGELFF. The CDR3 DNA sequence: TGTGCCAGCAGCGTTTCCACTGGATCTCAAGGGACCGGGGAGCTGTTTTTT. The entire variable domain, with the rest obtained from reference TRBV9 and TRBJ2-2, is as follows: DSGVTQTPKHLITATGQRVTLRCSPRSGDLSVYWYQQSLDQGLQFLIQYYNGEERAKGNILERFSAQQFPDLHSELNLSSLELGDSALYFCASSVSTGSQGTGELFFGEGSRLTVL.

The rearrangement joins TRBV20-1 to TRBJ2-3; D remains ambiguous. The V gene's germline CDR1 is DFQATT and CDR2 SNEGSKA (reference sequence). This CDR3 has 15 residues. The V end was cut by 5 bases, the J end by 3 bases, with 18 bases between. CDR3 residues: CSAPEQPYPTDTQYF. As DNA, the CDR3 is TGCAGTGCTCCTGAACAGCCTTATCCGACAGATACGCAGTATTTT.

J is TRBJ2-7 and V is TRBV4-1; D uncertain. The length of the CDR3 is 12 residues. V was clipped by 4 bases and J by 7 bases, with 11 bases between them. Germline V gives CDR1 MGHRA, CDR2 YSYEKL. The CDR3 coding sequence is TGCGCCAGCAGCCCGCTATCCGGGGAGCAGTACTTC. It codes for CASSPLSGEQYF.

This chain links TRBV6-1 with TRBJ2-7, with a weak D call TRBD1 (7 bases). Germline CDR1 and CDR2: MNHNS and SASEGT. CDR3 length: 15 amino acids. V was trimmed by 6 bases and J by 4 bases, leaving 19 bases between them. CDR3 amino acids: CASSLFRGAGYEQYF. The CDR3, as DNA: TGTGCCAGCAGCCTCTTCAGGGGGGCAGGATACGAGCAGTACTTC.

This clonotype was seen more than once but under ten times. V usage is TRBV4-3 and J usage is TRBJ1-5; D is possibly TRBD1 (6 bases). The germline V and J ends were trimmed by 0 bases and 6 bases, with 9 bases remaining between them. Per the germline V gene, CDR1 is LGHNA and CDR2 is YSLEER. The CDR3 sequence is 14 residues long. The CDR3 DNA reads as TGCGCCAGCAGCCAAGATACAGGGCTTCAGCCCCAGCATTTT. Protein: CASSQDTGLQPQHF.

With regard to this clonotype: A junction end diverges from the germline sequence, so it may reflect a read error. This sequence joins TRBV6-1 and TRBJ2-3, with D perhaps TRBD1 (5 bases). The germline V gene encodes CDR1 MNHNS and CDR2 SASEGT. This CDR3 spans 15 amino acids. CDR3 sequence: CASGDRPLGADTQYF. Written as DNA, the CDR3 is TGTGCCAGCGGTGACAGACCATTAGGCGCAGATACGCAGTATTTT.

This clonotype was seen a handful of times. The V and J genes are TRBV5-1 and TRBJ1-4, with TRBD1 identical over 8 bases. This CDR3 is built from 14 residues. CDR1 is SGHRS, CDR2 YFSETQ, per germline. Trimming cost V 7 bases and J 15 bases; bases outside gene matches: 17. As DNA, the CDR3 is TGCGCCAGCCGCGCGAACCCCAGGACAGGGTCGGTGTTTTTT. Translation gives CASRANPRTGSVFF.

This clonotype appeared a few times. This chain connects TRBV28 to TRBJ1-5, with 10 bases identical to TRBD1. V shed 6 bases and J 6 bases; nucleotides not matched to a gene: 14. This CDR3 region has 17 residues. Germline CDR1 reads MDHEN; CDR2 reads SYDVKM. The CDR3: CASRPRNRQGATQPQHF. CDR3 DNA sequence: TGTGCCAGCAGACCCCGAAATCGACAGGGGGCAACTCAGCCCCAGCATTTT.

V is TRBV25-1 and J is TRBJ2-2; 7 nucleotides align to TRBD1. With V trimmed by 7 bases and J by 4 bases, 9 bases remained unmatched. This CDR3 is 15 amino acids long. CDR1 is MGHDK and CDR2 is SYGVNS in the germline V gene. This chain's CDR3 is CASTQARGSTGELFF. The CDR3 DNA sequence: TGTGCCAGCACTCAGGCCAGGGGGAGCACCGGGGAGCTGTTTTTT.

The table lists this clonotype with many counts. This chain uses TRBV20-1 with TRBJ2-3, with a tentative D call TRBD2 (7 bases). The germline V and J ends were trimmed by 1 base and 3 bases, with 23 bases remaining between them. The CDR3 is 18 residues long. The germline V gene has CDR1 DFQATT and CDR2 SNEGSKA (reference sequence). The CDR3 region has the DNA TGCAGTGCTAGAGTTGTCTTTCTTGGTGGGGGGGCAACAGATACGCAGTATTTT. Translating it yields CSARVVFLGGGATDTQYF.

This chain connects TRBV3-1 to TRBJ1-1; no clear D. Trimming removed 6 bases from V and 8 bases from J, with 16 bases in between. This CDR3 spans 13 amino acids. Germline CDR1 reads LGHDT; CDR2 reads YNNKEL (reference sequence). The CDR3 nucleotides are TGTGCCAGCAGTATCCGGGGTGTAAGGGAAGCTTTCTTT. Protein product: CASSIRGVREAFF.

This chain links TRBV4-2 with TRBJ2-2, with TRBD1 matching 9 bases. Germline loops: CDR1 LGHNA, CDR2 YNFKEQ. The CDR3 extends over 16 amino acids. Trimming cost V 3 bases and J 3 bases; bases outside gene matches: 5. CDR3 residues: CASSHRDRVDTGELFF. DNA for the CDR3: TGTGCCAGCAGCCACCGGGACAGGGTAGACACCGGGGAGCTGTTTTTT.

This clonotype was detected only once. This chain connects TRBV6-2 or TRBV6-3 to TRBJ2-7; D is tentatively TRBD1 or TRBD2 (6 bases each). The germline V and J ends were trimmed by 3 bases and 0 bases, with 12 bases remaining between them. Germline values: CDR1 MNHEY, CDR2 SVGEGT. The CDR3 is 15 amino acids. The CDR3 nucleotides read TGTGCCAGCAGTTATCGGGGGCTGATCTCCTACGAGCAGTACTTC. Amino acid sequence: CASSYRGLISYEQYF.

This chain uses TRBV7-9 with TRBJ1-5; D uncertain. V lost 5 bases to trimming and J lost 1 base, with 18 bases between them. The germline gives CDR1 SEHNR, CDR2 FQNEAQ (reference sequence). CDR3 length: 17 residues. CDR3 sequence: CASSPGRGANSNQPQHF. The CDR3 DNA reads as TGTGCCAGCAGCCCAGGACGGGGAGCGAACAGCAATCAGCCCCAGCATTTT.

This rearrangement joins TRBV12-3 or TRBV12-4 to TRBJ2-7; 7 nucleotides match TRBD2. The length of the CDR3 is 15 residues. J gave up 5 bases and V 6 bases, and 13 bases lay outside the gene matches. The CDR3 nucleotides read TGTGCCAGCAGCCGCTTCGGGGAGGGTTCGCACGAGCAGTACTTC. Protein: CASSRFGEGSHEQYF.

This clonotype was counted between two and nine times. This sequence joins TRBV20-1 and TRBJ1-5, with 7 bases matching TRBD1. V gave up 1 base and J gave up 3 bases; unmatched junction bases: 12. Germline V gene lookup returns CDR1 DFQATT and CDR2 SNEGSKA (reference sequence). The CDR3 extends over 17 amino acids. CDR3 coding DNA: TGCAGTGCTAGAGTCGGGACAGTGTTCCATCTCAATCAGCCCCAGCATTTT. It yields the protein CSARVGTVFHLNQPQHF.